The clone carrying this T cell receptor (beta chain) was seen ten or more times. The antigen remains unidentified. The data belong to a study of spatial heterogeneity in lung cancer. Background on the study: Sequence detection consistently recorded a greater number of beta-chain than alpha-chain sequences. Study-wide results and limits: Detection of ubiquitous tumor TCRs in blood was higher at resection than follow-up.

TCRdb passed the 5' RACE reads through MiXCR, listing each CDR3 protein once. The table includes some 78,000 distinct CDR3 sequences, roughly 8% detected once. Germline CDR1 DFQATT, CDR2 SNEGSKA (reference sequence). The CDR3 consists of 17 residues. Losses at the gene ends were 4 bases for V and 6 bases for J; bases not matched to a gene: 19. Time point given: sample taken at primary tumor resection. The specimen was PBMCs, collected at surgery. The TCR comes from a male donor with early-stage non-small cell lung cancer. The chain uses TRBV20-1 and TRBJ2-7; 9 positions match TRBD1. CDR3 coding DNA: TGCAGTGCTACCAGCCACACCGGGACAGGGCGTGTTCGCGAGCAGTACTTC. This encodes CSATSHTGTGRVREQYF.